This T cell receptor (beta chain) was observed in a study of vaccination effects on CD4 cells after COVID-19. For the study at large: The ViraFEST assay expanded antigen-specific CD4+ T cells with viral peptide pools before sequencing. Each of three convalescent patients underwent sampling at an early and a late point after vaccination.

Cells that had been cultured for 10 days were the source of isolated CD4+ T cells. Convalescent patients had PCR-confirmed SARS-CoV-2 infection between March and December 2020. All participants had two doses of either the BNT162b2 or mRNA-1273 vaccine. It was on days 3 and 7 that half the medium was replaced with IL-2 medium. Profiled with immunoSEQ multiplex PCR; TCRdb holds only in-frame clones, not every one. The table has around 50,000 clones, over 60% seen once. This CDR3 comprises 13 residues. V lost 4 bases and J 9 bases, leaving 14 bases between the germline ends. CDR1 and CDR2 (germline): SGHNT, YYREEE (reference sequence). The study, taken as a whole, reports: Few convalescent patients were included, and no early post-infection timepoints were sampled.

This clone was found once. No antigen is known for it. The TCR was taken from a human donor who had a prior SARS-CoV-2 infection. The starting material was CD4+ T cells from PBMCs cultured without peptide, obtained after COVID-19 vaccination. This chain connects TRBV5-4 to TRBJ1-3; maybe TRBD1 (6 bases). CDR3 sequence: CASSPQGMGTIYF. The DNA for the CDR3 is TGTGCCAGCAGCCCACAGGGCATGGGCACCATATATTTT. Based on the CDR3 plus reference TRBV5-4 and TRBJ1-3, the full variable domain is ETGVTQSPTHLIKTRGQQVTLRCSSQSGHNTVSWYQQALGQGPQFIFQYYREEENGRGNFPPRFSGLQFPNYSSELNVNALELDDSALYLCASSPQGMGTIYFGEGSWLTVV.